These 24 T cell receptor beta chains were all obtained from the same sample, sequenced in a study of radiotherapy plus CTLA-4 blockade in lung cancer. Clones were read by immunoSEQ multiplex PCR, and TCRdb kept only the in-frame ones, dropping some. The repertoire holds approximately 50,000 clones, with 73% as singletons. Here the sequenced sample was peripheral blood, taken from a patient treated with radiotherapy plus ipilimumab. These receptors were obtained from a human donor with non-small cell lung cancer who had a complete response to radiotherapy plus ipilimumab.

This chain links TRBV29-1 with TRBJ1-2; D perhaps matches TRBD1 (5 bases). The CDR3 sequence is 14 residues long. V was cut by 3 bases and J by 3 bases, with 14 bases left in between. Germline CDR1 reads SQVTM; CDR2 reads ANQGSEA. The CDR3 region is CSVDLFTGHYGYTF. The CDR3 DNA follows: TGCAGCGTTGACCTGTTTACAGGCCACTATGGCTACACCTTC.

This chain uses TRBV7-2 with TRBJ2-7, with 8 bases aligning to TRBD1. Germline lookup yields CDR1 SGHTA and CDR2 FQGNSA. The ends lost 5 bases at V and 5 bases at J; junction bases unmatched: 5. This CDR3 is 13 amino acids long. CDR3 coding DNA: TGTGCCAGCAGCGCCGACAGGGGCCACGAGCAGTACTTC. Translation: CASSADRGHEQYF.

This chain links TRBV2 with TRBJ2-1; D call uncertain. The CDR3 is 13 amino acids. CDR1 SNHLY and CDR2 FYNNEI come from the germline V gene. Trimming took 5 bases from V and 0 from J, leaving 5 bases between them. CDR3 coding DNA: TGTGCCAGCAGTATCCGCTCCTACAATGAGCAGTTCTTC. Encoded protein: CASSIRSYNEQFF. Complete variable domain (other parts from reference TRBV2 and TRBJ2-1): EPEVTQTPSHQVTQMGQEVILRCVPISNHLYFYWYRQILGQKVEFLVSFYNNEISEKSEIFDDQFSVERPDGSNFTLKIRSTKLEDSAMYFCASSIRSYNEQFFGPGTRLTVL.

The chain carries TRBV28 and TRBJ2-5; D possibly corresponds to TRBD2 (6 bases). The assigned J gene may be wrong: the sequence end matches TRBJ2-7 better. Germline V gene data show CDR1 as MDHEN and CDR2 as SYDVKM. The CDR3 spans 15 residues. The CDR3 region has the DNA TGTGCCAGCAGTTTACTTCTCGGGAGCTCCTACGAGCAGTACTTC. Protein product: CASSLLLGSSYEQYF.

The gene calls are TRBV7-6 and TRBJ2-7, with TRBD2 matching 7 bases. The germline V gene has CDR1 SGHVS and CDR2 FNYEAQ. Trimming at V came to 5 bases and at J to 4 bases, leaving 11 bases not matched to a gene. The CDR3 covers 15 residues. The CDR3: CASSQQAGVGYEQYF. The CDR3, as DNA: TGTGCCAGCAGCCAACAGGCGGGAGTGGGGTACGAGCAGTACTTC.

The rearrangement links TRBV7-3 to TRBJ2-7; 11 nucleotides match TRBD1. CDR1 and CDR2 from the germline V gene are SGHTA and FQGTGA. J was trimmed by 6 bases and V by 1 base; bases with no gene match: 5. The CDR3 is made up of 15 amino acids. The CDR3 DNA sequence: TGTGCCAGCAGCTTAAGAGGGACAGGGGGTGGCGAGCAGTACTTC. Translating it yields CASSLRGTGGGEQYF.

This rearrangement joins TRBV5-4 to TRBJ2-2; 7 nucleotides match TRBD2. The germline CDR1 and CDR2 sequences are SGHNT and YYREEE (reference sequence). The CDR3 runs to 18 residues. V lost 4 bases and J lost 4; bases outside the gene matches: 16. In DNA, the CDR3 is TGTGCCAGCAGCCGGTGGGGGGGAGGGCCATCGGTCACCGGGGAGCTGTTTTTT. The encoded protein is CASSRWGGGPSVTGELFF.

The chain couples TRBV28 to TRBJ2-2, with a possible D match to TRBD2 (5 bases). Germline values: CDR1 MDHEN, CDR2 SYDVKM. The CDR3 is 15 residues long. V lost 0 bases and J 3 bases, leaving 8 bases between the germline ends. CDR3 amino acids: CASSLWGGYTGELFF. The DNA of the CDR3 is TGTGCCAGCAGTTTATGGGGCGGGTACACCGGGGAGCTGTTTTTT.

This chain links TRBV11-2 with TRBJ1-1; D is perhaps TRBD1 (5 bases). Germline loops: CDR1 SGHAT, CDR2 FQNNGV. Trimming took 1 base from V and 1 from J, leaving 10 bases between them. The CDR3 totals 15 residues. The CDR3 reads CASSLVAGPNTEAFF. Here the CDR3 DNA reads TGTGCCAGCAGCTTAGTGGCAGGGCCGAACACTGAAGCTTTCTTT.

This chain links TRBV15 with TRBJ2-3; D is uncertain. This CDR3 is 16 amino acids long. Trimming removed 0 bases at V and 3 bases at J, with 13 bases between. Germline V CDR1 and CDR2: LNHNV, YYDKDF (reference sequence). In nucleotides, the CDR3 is TGTGCCACCAGCAGAGAATCCGGGTTTAGGACAGATACGCAGTATTTT. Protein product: CATSRESGFRTDTQYF.

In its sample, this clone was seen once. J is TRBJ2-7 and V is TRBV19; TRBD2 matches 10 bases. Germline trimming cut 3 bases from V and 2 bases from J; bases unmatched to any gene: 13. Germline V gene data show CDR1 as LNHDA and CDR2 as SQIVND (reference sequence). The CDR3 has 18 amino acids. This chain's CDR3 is CASSIYASGRRRAYEQYF. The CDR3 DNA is TGTGCCAGTAGTATTTATGCTAGCGGGAGAAGGAGGGCCTACGAGCAGTACTTC.

CDR3 nucleotides: TGTGCCAGCAGCCTACAGGGCAGGGGGCCCCAGCATTTT. Protein product: CASSLQGRGPQHF. This rearrangement joins TRBV5-5 to TRBJ1-5; D possibly corresponds to TRBD1 (6 bases). Between the trimmed V and J ends, which lost 4 bases and 9 bases, there was a span of 14 bases. CDR1 SGHKS and CDR2 YYEKEE come from the germline V gene (reference sequence). The length of the CDR3 is 13 residues.

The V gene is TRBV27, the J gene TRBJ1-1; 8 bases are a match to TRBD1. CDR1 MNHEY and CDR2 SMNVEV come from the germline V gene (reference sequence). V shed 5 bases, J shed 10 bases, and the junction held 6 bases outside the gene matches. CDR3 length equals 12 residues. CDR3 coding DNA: TGTGCCAGCAGTCTTCATGGACAGGGAGCTTTCTTT. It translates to CASSLHGQGAFF.

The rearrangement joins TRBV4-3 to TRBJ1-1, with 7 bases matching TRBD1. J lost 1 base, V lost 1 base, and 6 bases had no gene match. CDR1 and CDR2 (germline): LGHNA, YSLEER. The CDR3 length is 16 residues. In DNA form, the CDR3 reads TGCGCCAGCAGCCAAGGGGAGACAGGGAGGAACACTGAAGCTTTCTTT. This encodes CASSQGETGRNTEAFF.

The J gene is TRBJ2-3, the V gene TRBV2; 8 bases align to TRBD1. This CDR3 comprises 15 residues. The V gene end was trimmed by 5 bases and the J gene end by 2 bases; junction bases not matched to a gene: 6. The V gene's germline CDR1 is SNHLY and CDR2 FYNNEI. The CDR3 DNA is TGTGCCAGCAGTCCCCAGGGGGCTTACACAGATACGCAGTATTTT. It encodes CASSPQGAYTDTQYF. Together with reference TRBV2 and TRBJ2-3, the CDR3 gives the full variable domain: EPEVTQTPSHQVTQMGQEVILRCVPISNHLYFYWYRQILGQKVEFLVSFYNNEISEKSEIFDDQFSVERPDGSNFTLKIRSTKLEDSAMYFCASSPQGAYTDTQYFGPGTRLTVL.

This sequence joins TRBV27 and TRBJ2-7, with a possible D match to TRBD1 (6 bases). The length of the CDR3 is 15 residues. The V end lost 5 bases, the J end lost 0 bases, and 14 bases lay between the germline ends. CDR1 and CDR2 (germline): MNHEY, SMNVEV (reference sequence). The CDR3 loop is CASSTYRDPSYEQYF. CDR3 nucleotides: TGTGCCAGCAGTACATACAGGGATCCCTCCTACGAGCAGTACTTC.

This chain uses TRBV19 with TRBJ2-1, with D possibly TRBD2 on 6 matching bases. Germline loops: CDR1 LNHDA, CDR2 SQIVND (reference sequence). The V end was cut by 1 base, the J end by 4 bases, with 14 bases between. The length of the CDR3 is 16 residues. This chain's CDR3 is CASSIGYTSLYNEQFF. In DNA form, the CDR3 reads TGTGCCAGTAGTATAGGTTATACTAGCCTATACAATGAGCAGTTCTTC.

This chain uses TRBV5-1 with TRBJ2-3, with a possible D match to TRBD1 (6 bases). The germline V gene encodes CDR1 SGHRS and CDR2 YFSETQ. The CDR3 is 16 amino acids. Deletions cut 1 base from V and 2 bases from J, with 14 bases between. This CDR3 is CASSLPRDKPTDTQYF. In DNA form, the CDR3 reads TGCGCCAGCAGCTTGCCACGGGACAAACCCACAGATACGCAGTATTTT.

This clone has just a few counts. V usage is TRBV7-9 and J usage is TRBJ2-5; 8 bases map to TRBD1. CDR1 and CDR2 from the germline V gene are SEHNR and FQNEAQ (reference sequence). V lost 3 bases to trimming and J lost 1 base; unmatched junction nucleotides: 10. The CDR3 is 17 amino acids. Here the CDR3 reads CASSFLTLDRVQETQYF. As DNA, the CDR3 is TGTGCCAGCAGCTTCCTGACACTGGACAGGGTCCAAGAGACCCAGTACTTC.

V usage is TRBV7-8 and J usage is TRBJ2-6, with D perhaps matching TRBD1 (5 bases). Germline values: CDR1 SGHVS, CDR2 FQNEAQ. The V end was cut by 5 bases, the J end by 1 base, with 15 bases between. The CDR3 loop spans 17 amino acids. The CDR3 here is CASSPPKGPSGANVLTF. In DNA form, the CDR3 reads TGTGCCAGCAGCCCCCCAAAGGGGCCATCTGGGGCCAACGTCCTGACTTTC.

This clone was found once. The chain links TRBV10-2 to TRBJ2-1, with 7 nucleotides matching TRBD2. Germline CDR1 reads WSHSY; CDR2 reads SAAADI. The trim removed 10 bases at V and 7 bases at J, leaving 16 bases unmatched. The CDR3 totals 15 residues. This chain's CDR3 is CATDESGLGGNEQFF. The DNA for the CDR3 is TGCGCCACCGACGAGTCCGGACTAGGCGGGAATGAGCAGTTCTTC.

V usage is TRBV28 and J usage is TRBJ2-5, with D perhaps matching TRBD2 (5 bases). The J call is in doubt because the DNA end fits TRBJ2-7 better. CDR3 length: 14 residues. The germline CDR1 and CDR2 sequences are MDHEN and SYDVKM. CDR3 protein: CASSLFRGNYEQYF. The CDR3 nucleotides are TGTGCCAGCAGTTTGTTTCGGGGAAACTACGAGCAGTACTTC.

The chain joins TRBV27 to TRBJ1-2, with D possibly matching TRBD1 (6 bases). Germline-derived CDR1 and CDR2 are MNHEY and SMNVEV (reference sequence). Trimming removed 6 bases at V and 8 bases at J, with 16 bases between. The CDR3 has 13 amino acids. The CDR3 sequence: CASRGQSPKGYTF. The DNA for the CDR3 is TGTGCCAGCAGAGGACAGAGCCCGAAAGGCTACACCTTC.

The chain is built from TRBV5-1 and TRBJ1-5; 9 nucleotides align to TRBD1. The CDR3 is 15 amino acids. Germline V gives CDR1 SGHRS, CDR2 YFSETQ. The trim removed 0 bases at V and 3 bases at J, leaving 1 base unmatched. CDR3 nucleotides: TGCGCCAGCAGCTTGGGGGACAGGGTCAATCAGCCCCAGCATTTT. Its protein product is CASSLGDRVNQPQHF.